This T cell receptor (beta chain) was documented in a study of PD-1 blockade in classical Hodgkin lymphoma. All patients relapsed after autologous stem cell transplantation, and brentuximab vedotin exposure varied. Produced via immunoSEQ multiplex PCR; TCRdb's table is partial and in-frame only. The repertoire holds 90,000 to 100,000 clones, with about nine tenths as singletons. The length of the CDR3 is 13 residues. V lost 0 bases, J lost 7 bases, and 9 bases lay in between. Germline V lookup: CDR1 LNHDA, CDR2 SQIVND (reference sequence). The chain combines TRBV19 with TRBJ1-2; no clear D gene. This TCR derives from a human donor with classical Hodgkin lymphoma. Sequencing used peripheral blood mononuclear cells (PBMCs), obtained at baseline. In DNA form, the CDR3 reads TGTGCCAGTAGTATAGACTCCGGGTTTGGCTACACCTTC. Its protein is CASSIDSGFGYTF.